This T cell receptor beta chain came from a study of T cell changes during pregnancy in multiple sclerosis. The CDR3 consists of 15 residues. From germline, CDR1 is MNHEY and CDR2 SVGAGI. V was cut by 0 bases and J by 4 bases, with 13 bases left in between. Profiling relied on immunoSEQ multiplex PCR, and the TCRdb table lists in-frame clones only, not all of them. The sample shows tens of thousands of clones, 70% to 90% of them seen only once. The chain carries TRBV6-5 and TRBJ2-7, with D possibly matching TRBD2 (6 bases). The clonotype originates from a female donor in good health, enrolled as a control in a pregnancy study. Source: CD4+ T cells from peripheral blood mononuclear cells, taken in the first trimester of pregnancy. The CDR3 DNA reads as TGTGCCAGCAGTTACTCGGCGGGGACCTTTTACGAGCAGTACTTC. This sequence encodes CASSYSAGTFYEQYF.